Below, one T cell receptor beta chain is given with its context. Its target is unknown. This specimen comes from a study of shared clonotypes between healthy human individuals. Several immunoSEQ plates received, in even portions, the genomic DNA of each subset. An approximately 220 ng quantity of DNA, 25,000 to 30,000 T cell genomes, went into the sorted-subset replicate PCRs. TCRdb's table, derived via immunoSEQ multiplex PCR, lists solely in-frame clones and lacks some. The profile shows over 2 million clones, about 95% of them singletons. In the naive CD8 group, cells lacked CD45RO and were positively selected for CCR7, so terminally differentiated effector memory CD45RA+ cells were left out. Regarding the study as a whole: Among donors, clonotype sharing was expected to be affected by sequencing depth. In contrast to clonotypes shared by all four donors, non-shared clonotypes had lower generation probabilities.

This CDR3 has 14 residues. CDR1 GTSNPN and CDR2 SVGIG come from the germline V gene (reference sequence). Losses at the gene ends were 3 bases for V and 6 bases for J; bases not matched to a gene: 7. Sequenced material: naive CD8+ T cells sorted from blood. The sequence came from a man younger than 35 in good health. The chain carries TRBV30 and TRBJ1-4; 7 bases align to TRBD1. Written as DNA, the CDR3 is TGTGCCTGGAGCCCGACAGGGATTGATGAAAAACTGTTTTTT. Its protein product is CAWSPTGIDEKLFF.